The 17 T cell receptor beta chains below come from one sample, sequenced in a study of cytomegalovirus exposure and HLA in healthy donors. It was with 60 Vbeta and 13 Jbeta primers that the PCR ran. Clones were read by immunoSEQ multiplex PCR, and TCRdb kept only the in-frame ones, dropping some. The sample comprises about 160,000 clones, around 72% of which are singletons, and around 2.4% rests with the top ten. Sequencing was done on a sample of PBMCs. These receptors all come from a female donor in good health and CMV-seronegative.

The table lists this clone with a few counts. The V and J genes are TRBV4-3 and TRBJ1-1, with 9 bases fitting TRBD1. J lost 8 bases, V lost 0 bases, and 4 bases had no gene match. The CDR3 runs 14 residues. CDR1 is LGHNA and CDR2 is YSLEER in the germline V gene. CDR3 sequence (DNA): TGCGCCAGCAGCCAAGAAGGGACAGGGAGAGAAGCTTTCTTT. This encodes CASSQEGTGREAFF.

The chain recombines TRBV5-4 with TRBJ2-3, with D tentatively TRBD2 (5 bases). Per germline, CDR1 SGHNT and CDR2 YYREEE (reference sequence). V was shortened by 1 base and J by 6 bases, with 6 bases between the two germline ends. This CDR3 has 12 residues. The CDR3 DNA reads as TGTGCCAGCAGCTTGTGGAGGGATACGCAGTATTTT. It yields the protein CASSLWRDTQYF.

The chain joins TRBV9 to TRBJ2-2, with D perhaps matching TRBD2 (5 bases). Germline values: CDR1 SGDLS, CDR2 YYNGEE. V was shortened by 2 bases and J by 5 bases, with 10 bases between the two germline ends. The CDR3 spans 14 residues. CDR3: CASSVRTGTGELFF. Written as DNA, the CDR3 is TGTGCCAGCAGCGTGAGGACTGGGACCGGGGAGCTGTTTTTT.

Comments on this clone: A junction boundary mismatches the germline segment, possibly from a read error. The DNA of the CDR3 is TGTTCCAGCAGCTTCTGGACAGGGGAGGCTGAAGCTTTCTTT. Its translation: CSSSFWTGEAEAFF. V usage is TRBV7-9 and J usage is TRBJ1-1, with 9 positions matching TRBD1. The CDR3 has 14 residues. Germline assignment: CDR1 SEHNR and CDR2 FQNEAQ (reference sequence). The whole variable domain, filled in from reference TRBV7-9 and TRBJ1-1, reads DTGVSQNPRHKITKRGQNVTFRCDPISEHNRLYWYRQTLGQGPEFLTYFQNEAQLEKSRLLSDRFSAERPKGSFSTLEIQRTEQGDSAMYLCSSSFWTGEAEAFFGQGTRLTVV.

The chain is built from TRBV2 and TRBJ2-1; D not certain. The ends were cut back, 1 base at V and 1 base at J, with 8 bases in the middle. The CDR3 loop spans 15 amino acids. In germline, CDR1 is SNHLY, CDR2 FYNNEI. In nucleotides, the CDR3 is TGTGCCAGCAGTGAAGATCCCTCGTCCTACAATGAGCAGTTCTTC. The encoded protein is CASSEDPSSYNEQFF.

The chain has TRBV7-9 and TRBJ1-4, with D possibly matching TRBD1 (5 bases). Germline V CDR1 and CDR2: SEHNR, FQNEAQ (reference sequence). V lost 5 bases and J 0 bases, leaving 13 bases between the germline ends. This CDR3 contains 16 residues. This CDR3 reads CASSPPQGATNEKLFF. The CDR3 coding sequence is TGTGCCAGCAGCCCTCCCCAGGGCGCAACTAATGAAAAACTGTTTTTT.

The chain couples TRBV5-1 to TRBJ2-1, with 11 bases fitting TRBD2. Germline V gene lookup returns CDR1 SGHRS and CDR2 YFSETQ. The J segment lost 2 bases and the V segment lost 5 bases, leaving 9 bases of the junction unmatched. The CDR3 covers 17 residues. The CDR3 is CASSSGLAEPTYNEQFF. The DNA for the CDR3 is TGCGCCAGCAGTTCGGGACTAGCGGAACCAACCTACAATGAGCAGTTCTTC.

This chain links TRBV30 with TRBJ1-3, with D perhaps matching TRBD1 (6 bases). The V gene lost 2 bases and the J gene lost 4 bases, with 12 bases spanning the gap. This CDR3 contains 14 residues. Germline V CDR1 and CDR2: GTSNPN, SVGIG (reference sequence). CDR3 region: CAWSYGGQGNTIYF. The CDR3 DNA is TGTGCCTGGAGTTACGGGGGGCAGGGAAACACCATATATTTT.

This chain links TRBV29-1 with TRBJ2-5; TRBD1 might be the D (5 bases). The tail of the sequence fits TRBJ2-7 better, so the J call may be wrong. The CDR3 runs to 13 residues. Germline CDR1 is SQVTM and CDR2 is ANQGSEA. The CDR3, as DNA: TGCAGCGTTGGGACGGTACTGGGGCACGAGCAGTACTTC. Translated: CSVGTVLGHEQYF.

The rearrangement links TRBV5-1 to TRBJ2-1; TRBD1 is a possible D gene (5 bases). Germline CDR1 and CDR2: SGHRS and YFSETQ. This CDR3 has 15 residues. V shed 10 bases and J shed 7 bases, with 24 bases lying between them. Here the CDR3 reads CAPERASGLGNEQFF. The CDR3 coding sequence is TGCGCCCCGGAGAGAGCCTCAGGGCTTGGGAATGAGCAGTTCTTC.

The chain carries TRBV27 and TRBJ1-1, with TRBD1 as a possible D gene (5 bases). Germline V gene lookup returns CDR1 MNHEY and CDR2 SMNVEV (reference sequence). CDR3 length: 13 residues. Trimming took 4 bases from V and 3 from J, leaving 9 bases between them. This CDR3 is CASSSGLHTEAFF. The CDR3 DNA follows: TGTGCCAGCAGTTCGGGACTGCACACTGAAGCTTTCTTT.

CDR3 amino acids: CASSTGQETQYF. In DNA form, the CDR3 reads TGTGCCAGCAGTACAGGGCAAGAGACCCAGTACTTC. This sequence joins TRBV27 and TRBJ2-5; a possible D gene is TRBD1 (6 bases). The CDR3 spans 12 residues. The V gene lost 5 bases and the J gene lost 2 bases, with 6 bases spanning the gap. Germline assignment: CDR1 MNHEY and CDR2 SMNVEV (reference sequence).

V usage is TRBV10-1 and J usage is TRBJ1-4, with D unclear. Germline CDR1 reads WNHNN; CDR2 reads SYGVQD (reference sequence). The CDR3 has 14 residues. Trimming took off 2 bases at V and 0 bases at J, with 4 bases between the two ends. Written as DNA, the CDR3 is TGCGCCAGCAGTGAGGGAGCAACTAATGAAAAACTGTTTTTT. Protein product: CASSEGATNEKLFF.

CDR3 protein: CASSLTVGDTQYF. The CDR3, as DNA: TGCGCCAGCAGCTTGACGGTTGGAGATACGCAGTATTTT. The chain joins TRBV5-1 to TRBJ2-3; no clear D. The germline gives CDR1 SGHRS, CDR2 YFSETQ. The CDR3 covers 13 residues. V dropped 1 base and J dropped 5 bases, with 8 bases sitting between them.

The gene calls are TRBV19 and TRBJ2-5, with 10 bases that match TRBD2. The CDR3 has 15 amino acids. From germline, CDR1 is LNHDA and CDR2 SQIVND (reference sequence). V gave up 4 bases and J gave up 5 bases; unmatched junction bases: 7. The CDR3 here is CASSKASGSGETQYF. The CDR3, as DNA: TGTGCCAGTAGTAAGGCTAGCGGGAGTGGGGAGACCCAGTACTTC.

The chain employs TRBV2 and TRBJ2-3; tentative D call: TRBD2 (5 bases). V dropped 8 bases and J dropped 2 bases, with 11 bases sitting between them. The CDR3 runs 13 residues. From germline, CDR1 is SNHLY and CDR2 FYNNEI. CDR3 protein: CASAERNTDTQYF. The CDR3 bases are TGTGCCAGCGCGGAGCGGAACACAGATACGCAGTATTTT.

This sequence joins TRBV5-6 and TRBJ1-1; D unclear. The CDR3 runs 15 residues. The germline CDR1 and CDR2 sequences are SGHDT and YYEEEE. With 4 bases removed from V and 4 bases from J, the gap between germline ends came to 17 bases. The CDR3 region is CASSLERERGTEAFF. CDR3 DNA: TGTGCCAGCAGCCTGGAAAGGGAGCGGGGCACTGAAGCTTTCTTT.